The present entry profiles one T cell receptor (beta chain) with its context. Its antigen remains unknown. With the read ending 3 residues before the CDR3 end, the germline J gene is used to fill in that end. This record belongs to a study of T cells in women clearing cervical HPV infection. Study-level information: Cases: HPV16-related CIN3 or worse on histology, 2 invasive cancers. Points from the study as a whole: Repertoire richness, not evenness, was significantly elevated in CIN3+ cases versus controls. Timing of associations relative to infection is unclear; T-cell subsets were not isolated. Richness differences could reflect unmeasured T-cell content per sample.

CDR1 and CDR2 from the germline V gene are DFQATT and SNEGSKA (reference sequence). V was shortened by 6 bases and J by 4 bases, with 12 bases between the two germline ends. The CDR3 has 13 residues. Profiled with immunoSEQ multiplex PCR; TCRdb holds only in-frame clones, not every one. The sample totals 30,000 to 45,000 clones; its top ten clones hold 1.5% to 2%. The material sequenced was blood buffy coat. The chain is built from TRBV20-1 and TRBJ1-4; possible D gene TRBD1, 5 bases. The receptor comes from a woman aged 18 to 75 with a cervical HPV16 infection that either progressed to CIN3+ or cleared (not recorded which). The chain's CDR3 is CSAGRGVNEKLFF. Partial CDR3 DNA: TGCAGTGCCGGACGGGGGGTTAATGAAAAA.